This T cell receptor (beta chain) was captured in a study of blood T cell repertoires in COVID-19. The CDR3 consists of 18 residues. The germline gives CDR1 SGHTA, CDR2 FQGNSA. Trimming removed 1 base from V and 0 bases from J, with 13 bases in between. Assay: immunoSEQ multiplex PCR; the TCRdb copy retains only in-frame clones and omits some. The repertoire includes 150,000 to 190,000 clones, roughly 80% of them detected once, and around 7% sits in the top ten. The chain is built from TRBV7-2 and TRBJ1-6; D is undetermined. The clonotype was recovered from a man aged 50 to 60 who had recovered from COVID-19. Specimen: PBMCs or T cells enriched from blood (not recorded which). CDR3 nucleotide sequence: TGTGCCAGCAGCTTAGAGCCCCACCCGAGCTCCTATAATTCACCCCTCCACTTT. Translating gives CASSLEPHPSSYNSPLHF.